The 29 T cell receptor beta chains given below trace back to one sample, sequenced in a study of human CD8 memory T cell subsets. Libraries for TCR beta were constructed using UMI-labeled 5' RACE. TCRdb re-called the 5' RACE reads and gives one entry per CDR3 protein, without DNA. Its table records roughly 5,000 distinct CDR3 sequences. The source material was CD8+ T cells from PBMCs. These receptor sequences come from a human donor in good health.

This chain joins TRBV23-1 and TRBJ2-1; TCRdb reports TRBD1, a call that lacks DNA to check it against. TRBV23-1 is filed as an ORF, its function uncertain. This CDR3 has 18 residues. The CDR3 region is CASSPILGTRNLAHEQFF.

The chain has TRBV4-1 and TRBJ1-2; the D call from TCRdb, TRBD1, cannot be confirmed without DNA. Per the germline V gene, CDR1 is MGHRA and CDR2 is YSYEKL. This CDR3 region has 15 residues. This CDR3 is CASSLILRDNYGYTF.

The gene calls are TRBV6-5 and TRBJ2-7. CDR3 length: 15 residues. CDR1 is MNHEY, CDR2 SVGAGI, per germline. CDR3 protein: CASSYHGFSSYEQYF.

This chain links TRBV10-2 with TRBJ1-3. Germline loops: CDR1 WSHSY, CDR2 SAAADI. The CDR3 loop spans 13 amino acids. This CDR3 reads CASSEWAGNTIYF.

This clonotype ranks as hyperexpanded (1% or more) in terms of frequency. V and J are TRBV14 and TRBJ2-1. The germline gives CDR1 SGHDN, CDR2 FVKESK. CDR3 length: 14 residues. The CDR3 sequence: CASSQGGDNNEQFF.

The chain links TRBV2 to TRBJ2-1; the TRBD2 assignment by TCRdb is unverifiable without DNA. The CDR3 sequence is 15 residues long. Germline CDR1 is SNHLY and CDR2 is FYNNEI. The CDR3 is CASSGVLAGAYEQFF.

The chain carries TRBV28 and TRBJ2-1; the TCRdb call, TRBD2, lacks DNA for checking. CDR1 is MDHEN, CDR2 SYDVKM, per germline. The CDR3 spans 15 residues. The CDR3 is CASSLQAGGYNEQFF.

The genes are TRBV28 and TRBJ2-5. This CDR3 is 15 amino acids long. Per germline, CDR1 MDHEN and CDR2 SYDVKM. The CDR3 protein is CASSRVALFQETQYF.

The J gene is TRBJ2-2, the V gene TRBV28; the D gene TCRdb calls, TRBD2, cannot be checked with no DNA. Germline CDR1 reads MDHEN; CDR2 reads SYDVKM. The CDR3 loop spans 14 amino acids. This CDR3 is CASSPYRLGGELFF.

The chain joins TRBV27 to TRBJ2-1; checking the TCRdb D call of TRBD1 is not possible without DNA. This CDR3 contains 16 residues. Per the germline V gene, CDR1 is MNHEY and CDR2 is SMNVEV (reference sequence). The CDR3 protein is CASSTGQSSSYNEQFF.

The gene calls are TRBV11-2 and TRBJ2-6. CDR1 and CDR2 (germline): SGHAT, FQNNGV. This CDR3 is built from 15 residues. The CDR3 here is CASSLGDSGANVLTF.

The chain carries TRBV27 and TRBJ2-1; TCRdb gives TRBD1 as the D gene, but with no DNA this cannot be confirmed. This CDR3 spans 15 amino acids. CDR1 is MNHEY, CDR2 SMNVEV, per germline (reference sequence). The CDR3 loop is CASSSRGQMYNEQFF.

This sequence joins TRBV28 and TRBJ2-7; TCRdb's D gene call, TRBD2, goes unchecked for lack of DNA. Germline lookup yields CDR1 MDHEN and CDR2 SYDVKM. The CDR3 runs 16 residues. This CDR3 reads CASSFDSGSLRYEQYF.

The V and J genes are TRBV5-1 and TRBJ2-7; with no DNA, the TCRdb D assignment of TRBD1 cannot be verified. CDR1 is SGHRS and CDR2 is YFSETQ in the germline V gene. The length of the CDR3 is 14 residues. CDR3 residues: CASSLADRTYEQYF.

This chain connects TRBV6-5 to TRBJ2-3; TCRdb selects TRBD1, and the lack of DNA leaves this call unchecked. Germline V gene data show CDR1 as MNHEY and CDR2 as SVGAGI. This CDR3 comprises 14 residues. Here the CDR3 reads CASSQGQSTDTQYF.

CDR3 loop: CASSFVAGTDTQYF. V usage is TRBV28 and J usage is TRBJ2-3; TCRdb designates TRBD1, a call that cannot be tested without DNA. Germline V gives CDR1 MDHEN, CDR2 SYDVKM. The CDR3 consists of 14 residues.

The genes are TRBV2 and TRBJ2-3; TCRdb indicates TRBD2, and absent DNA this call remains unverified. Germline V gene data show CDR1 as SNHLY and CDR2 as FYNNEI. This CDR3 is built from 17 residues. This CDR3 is CASRDPGLAGDTDTQYF.

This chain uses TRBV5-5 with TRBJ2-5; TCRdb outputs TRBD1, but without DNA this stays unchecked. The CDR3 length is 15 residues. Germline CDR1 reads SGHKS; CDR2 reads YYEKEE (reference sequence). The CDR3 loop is CASSLVGRGEETQYF.

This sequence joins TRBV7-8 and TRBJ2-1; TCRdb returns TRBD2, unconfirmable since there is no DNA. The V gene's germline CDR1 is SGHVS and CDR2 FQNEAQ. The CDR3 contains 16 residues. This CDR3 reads CASSLEAGGAYNEQFF. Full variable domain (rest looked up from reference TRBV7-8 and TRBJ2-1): GAGVSQSPRYKVAKRGQDVALRCDPISGHVSLFWYQQALGQGPEFLTYFQNEAQLDKSGLPSDRFFAERPEGSVSTLKIQRTQQEDSAVYLCASSLEAGGAYNEQFFGPGTRLTVL.

CDR3 region: CSVLLGLAGEMYEQYF. The chain employs TRBV29-1 and TRBJ2-7; there is no DNA to check the TCRdb D call of TRBD2. Germline CDR1 and CDR2: SQVTM and ANQGSEA. CDR3 size: 16 residues.

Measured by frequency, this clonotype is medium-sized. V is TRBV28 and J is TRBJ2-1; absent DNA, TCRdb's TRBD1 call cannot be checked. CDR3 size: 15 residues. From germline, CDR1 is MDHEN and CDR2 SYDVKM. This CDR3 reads CASSFRQGIYNEQFF. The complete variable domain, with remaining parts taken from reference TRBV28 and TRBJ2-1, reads DVKVTQSSRYLVKRTGEKVFLECVQDMDHENMFWYRQDPGLGLRLIYFSYDVKMKEKGDIPEGYSVSREKKERFSLILESASTNQTSMYLCASSFRQGIYNEQFFGPGTRLTVL.

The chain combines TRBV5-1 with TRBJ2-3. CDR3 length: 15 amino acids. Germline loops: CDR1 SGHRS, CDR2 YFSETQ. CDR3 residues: CASSLLKSTEDTQYF. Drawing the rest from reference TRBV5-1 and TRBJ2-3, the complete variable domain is KAGVTQTPRYLIKTRGQQVTLSCSPISGHRSVSWYQQTPGQGLQFLFEYFSETQRNKGNFPGRFSGRQFSNSRSEMNVSTLELGDSALYLCASSLLKSTEDTQYFGPGTRLTVL.

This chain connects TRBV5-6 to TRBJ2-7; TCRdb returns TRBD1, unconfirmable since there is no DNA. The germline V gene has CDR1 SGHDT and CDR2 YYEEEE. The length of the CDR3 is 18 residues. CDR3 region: CASSLGGLTGGAFYEQYF.

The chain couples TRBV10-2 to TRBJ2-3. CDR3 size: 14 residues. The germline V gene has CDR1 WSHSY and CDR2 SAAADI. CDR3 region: CASRDGWVPDTQYF.

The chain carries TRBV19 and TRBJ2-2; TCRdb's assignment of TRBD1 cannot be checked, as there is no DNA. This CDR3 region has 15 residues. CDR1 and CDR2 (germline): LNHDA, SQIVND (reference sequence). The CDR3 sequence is CASLHRTGGTGELFF. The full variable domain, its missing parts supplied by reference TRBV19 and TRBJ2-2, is DGGITQSPKYLFRKEGQNVTLSCEQNLNHDAMYWYRQDPGQGLRLIYYSQIVNDFQKGDIAEGYSVSREKKESFPLTVTSAQKNPTAFYLCASLHRTGGTGELFFGEGSRLTVL.

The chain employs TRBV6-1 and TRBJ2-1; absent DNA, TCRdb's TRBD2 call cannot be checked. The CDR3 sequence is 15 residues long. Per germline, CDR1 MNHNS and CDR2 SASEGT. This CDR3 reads CASSEEEGGSNEQFF.

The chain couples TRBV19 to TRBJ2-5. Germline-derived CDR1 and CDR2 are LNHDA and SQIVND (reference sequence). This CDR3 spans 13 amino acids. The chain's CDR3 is CASSMRLGETQYF.

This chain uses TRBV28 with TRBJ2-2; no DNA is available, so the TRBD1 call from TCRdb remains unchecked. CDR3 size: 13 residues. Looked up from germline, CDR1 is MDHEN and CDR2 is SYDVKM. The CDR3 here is CASSFLSSGELFF.

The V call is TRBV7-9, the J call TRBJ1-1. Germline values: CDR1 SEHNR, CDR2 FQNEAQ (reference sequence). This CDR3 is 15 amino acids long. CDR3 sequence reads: CASRGWEGMNTEAFF.